Sequencing of this TCR beta chain was carried out in a study of T cell changes during pregnancy in multiple sclerosis (dated by TCRdb to the late 2010s). Regarding the research as a whole: In women with multiple sclerosis, the researchers looked at how the T cell repertoire shifted as pregnancy progressed.

The CDR3 runs 15 residues from the cysteine to the phenylalanine. The DNA shown is the 45-base CDR3, in frame from base 1. CDR1 SGHTA and CDR2 FQGNSA are derived from the germline V gene. Trimming removed 5 bases from V and 7 bases from J; the gene matches leave 9 bases unexplained. With regard to this clone: Its target antigen remains unknown. Within one base of it there is no much larger clone, and no base qualities were kept.

Library preparation employed the immunoSEQ multiplex PCR assay. TCRdb holds this immuneACCESS table with in-frame rearrangements only. Some clones are missing; in checked studies, unresolved V genes explain under half, and the rest has no known cause. The sample table shows about 57,000 clones, and approximately 90% are seen once. The biggest ten clones account for about 1.8% of the sample. The source is a female donor with multiple sclerosis, enrolled in a pregnancy study. The sample here was peripheral blood, taken after pregnancy. The chain joins TRBV7-2 to TRBJ1-5; a stretch of 9 junction bases matches TRBD1. This receptor carries the CDR3 CASSPEGQGRQPQHF. The base sequence is TGTGCCAGCAGCCCAGAGGGACAGGGAAGACAGCCCCAGCATTTT.